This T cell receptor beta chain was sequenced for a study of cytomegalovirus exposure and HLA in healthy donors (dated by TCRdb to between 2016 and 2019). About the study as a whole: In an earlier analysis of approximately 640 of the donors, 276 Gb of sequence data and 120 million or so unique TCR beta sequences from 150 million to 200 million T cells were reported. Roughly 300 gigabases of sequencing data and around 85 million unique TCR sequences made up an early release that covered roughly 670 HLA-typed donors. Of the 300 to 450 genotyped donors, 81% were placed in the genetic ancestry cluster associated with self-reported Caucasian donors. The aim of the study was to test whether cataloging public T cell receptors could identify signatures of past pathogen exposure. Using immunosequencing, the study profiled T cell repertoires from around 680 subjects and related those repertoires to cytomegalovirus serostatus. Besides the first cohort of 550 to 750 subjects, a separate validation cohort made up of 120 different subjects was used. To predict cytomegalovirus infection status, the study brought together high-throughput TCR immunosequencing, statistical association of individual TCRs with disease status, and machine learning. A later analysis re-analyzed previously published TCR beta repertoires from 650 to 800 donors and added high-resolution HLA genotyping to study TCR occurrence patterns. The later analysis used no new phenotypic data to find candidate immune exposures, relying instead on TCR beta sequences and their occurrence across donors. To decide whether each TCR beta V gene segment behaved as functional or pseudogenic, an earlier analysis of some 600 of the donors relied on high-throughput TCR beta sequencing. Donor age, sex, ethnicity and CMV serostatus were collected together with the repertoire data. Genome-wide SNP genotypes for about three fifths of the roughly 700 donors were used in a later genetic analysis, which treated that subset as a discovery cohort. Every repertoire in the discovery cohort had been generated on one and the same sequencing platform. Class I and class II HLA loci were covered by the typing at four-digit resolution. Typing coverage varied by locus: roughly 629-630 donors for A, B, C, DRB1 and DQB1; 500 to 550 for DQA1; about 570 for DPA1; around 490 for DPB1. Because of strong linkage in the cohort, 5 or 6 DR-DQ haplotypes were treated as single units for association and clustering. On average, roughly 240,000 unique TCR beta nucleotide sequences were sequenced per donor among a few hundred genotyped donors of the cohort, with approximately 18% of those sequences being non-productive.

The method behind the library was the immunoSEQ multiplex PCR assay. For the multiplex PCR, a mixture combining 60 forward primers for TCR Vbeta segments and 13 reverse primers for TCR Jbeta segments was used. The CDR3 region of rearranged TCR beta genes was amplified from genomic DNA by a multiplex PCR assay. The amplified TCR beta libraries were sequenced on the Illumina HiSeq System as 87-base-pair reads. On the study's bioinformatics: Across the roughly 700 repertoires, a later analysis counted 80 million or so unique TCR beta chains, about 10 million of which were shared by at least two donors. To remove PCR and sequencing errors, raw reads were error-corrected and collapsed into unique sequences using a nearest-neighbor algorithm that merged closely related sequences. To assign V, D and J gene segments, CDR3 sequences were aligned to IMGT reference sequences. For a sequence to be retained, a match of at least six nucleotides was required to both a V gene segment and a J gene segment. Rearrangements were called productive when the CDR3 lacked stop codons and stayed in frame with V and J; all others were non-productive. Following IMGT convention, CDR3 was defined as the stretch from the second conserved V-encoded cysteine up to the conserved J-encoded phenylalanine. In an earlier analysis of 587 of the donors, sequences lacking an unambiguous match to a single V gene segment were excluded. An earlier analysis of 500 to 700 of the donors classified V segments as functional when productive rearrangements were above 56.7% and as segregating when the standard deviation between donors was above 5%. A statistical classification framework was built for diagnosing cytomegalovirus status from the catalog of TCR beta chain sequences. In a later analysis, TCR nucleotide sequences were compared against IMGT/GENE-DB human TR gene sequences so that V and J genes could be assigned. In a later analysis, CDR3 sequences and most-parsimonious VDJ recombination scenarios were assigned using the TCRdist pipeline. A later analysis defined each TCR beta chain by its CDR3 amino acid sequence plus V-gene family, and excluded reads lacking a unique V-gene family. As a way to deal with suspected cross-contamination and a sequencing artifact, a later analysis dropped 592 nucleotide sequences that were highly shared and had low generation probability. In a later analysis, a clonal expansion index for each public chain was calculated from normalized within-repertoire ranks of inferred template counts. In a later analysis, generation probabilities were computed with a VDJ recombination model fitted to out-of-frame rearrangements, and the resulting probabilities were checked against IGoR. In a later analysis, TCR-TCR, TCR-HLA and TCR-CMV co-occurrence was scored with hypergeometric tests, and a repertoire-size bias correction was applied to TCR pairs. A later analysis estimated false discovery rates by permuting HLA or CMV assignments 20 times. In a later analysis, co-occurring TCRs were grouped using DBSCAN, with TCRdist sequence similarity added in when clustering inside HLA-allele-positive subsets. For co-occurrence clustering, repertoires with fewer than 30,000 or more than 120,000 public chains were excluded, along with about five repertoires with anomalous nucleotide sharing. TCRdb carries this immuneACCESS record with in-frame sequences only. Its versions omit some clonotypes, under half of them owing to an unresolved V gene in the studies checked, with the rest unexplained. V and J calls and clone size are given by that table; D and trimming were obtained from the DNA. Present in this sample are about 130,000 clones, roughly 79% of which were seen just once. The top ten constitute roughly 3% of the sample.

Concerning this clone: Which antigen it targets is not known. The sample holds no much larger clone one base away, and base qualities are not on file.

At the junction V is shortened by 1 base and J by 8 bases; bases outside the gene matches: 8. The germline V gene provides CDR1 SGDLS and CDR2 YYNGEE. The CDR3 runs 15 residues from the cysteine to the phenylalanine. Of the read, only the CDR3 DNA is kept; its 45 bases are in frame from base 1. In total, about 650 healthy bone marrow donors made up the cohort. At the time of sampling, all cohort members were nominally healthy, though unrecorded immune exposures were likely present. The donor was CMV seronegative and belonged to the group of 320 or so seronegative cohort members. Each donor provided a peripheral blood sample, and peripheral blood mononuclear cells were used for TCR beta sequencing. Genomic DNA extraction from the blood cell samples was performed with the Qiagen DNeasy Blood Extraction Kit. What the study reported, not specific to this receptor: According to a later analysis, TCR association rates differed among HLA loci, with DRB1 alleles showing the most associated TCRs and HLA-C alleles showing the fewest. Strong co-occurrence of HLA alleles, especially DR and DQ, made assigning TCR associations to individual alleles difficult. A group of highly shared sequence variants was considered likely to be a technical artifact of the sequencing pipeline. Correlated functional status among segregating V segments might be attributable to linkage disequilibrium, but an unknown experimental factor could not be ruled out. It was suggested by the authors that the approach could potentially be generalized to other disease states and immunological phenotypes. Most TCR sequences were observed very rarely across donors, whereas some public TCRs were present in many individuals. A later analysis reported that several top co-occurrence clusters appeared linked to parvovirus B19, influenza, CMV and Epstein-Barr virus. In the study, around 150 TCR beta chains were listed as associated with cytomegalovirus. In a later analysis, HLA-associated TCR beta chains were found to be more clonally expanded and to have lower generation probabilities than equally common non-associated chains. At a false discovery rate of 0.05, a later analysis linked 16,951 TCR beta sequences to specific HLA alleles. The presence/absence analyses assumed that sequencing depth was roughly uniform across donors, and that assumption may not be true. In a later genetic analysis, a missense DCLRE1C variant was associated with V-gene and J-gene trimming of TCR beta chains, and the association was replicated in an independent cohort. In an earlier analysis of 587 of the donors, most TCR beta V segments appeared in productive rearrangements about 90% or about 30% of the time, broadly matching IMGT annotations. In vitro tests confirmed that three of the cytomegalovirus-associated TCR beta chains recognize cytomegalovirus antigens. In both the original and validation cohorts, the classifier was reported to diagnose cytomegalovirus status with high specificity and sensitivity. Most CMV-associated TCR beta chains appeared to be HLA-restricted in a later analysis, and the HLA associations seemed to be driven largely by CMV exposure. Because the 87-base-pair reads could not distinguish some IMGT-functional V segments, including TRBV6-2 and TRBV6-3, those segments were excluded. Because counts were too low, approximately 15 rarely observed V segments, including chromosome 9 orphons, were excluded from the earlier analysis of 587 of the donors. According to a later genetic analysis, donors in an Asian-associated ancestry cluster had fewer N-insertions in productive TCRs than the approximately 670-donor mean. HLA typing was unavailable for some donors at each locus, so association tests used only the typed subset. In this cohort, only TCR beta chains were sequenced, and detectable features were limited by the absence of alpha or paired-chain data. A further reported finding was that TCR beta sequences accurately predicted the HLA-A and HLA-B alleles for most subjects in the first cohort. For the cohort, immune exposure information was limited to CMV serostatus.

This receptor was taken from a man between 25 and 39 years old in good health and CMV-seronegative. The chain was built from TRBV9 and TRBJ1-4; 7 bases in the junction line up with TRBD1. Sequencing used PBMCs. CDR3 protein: CASSVSPKGGEKLFF. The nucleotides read TGTGCCAGCAGCGTATCCCCTAAAGGGGGCGAAAAACTGTTTTTT.